The clone carrying this T cell receptor (beta chain) was recorded only once. This sample was included in a study of OX40 agonist ivuxolimab in advanced cancers. Study summary: There were three patients with partial responses, one having hepatocellular carcinoma and two cutaneous melanoma.

The length of the CDR3 is 18 residues. Germline V gene data show CDR1 as MNHEY and CDR2 as SMNVEV (reference sequence). With V trimmed by 3 bases and J by 9 bases, 13 bases remained unmatched. The table came from immunoSEQ multiplex PCR; TCRdb's copy has only in-frame clones and leaves some out. Among some 70,000 clones listed, approximately 90% were seen once. This chain connects TRBV27 to TRBJ2-1; 14 nucleotides match TRBD2. The sample here was CD4+ or CD8+ T cells sorted from blood, taken in a trial of the OX40 agonist ivuxolimab. This TCR derives from an adult with an advanced solid tumor such as melanoma, head and neck, liver or kidney cancer. CDR3 DNA: TGTGCCAGCAGTTTGCTGACTAGCGGGAGGGCCGCCCGTGGTGAGCAGTTCTTC. It translates to CASSLLTSGRAARGEQFF.